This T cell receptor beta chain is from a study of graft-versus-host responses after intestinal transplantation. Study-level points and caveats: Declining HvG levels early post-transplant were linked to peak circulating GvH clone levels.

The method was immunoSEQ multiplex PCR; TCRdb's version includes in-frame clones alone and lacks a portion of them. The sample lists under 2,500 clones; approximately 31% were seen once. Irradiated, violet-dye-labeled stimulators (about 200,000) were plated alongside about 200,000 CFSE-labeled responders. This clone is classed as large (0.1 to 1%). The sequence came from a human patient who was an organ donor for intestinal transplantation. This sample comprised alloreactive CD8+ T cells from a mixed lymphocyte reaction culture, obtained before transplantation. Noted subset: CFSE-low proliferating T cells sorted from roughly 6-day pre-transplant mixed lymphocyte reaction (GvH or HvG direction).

In DNA, the CDR3 is TGTGCCAGCAGCTTTTGGGAGGGACCCTACGAGCAGTACTTC. Translation: CASSFWEGPYEQYF. The rearrangement joins TRBV7-9 to TRBJ2-7; 7 bases match TRBD2. CDR3 size: 14 residues. The V and J ends lost 3 bases and 2 bases, in that order; junction bases with no gene match: 4. Germline lookup yields CDR1 SEHNR and CDR2 FQNEAQ (reference sequence).